This TCR beta chain originates from a study of human T cells and chemical hapten exposure. Study as a whole: All patients underwent weekly scalp dosing with diphenylcyclopropenone for the full roughly 25-week study. The patient population, which was mostly female, had alopecia areata, totalis or universalis.

The length of the CDR3 is 15 residues. Trimming removed 7 bases from V and 7 bases from J, with 22 bases in between. This clonotype was seen more than once but under ten times. As yet, its antigen is unknown. General study findings and limits: After DPC sensitization, TCRs above 1 in 1000 frequency showed no change.

In the study's own analysis: The median was about 100,000 TCRs per sample, ranging 23,224 to 690,600. From the RACE reads, TCRdb called clonotypes with MiXCR, one entry per CDR3 protein. TCRdb, not the authors, supplied the V and J calls. Of some 62,000 distinct CDR3 sequences in the sample, more than 9.5% were seen once. As for time point: patch test 3, about 24 weeks after DPC sensitization. Regarding treatment: therapeutic diphenylcyclopropenone sensitization with weekly scalp DPC. The material was whole blood, obtained in connection with sensitization to the hapten diphenylcyclopropenone (DPC). The sequence derives from a woman in her 30s with alopecia areata. Some clones in this sample may be carry-over from other donors' samples. The chain combines TRBV23-1 with TRBJ2-5; D ambiguous. TRBV23-1 is classed as an ORF, of uncertain function. The DNA of the CDR3 is TGCGCCAGCATTACTAACCGGGCCTGCGGCGGGACCCAGTACTTC. This translates into CASITNRACGGTQYF.